This T cell receptor beta chain was observed in a study of blood T cell repertoires in COVID-19. Study-wide context: Italy, Spain and the United States were the sources of the convalescent and acute COVID-19 samples. PBMCs, B-cell-depleted T cells, or T cells were the source of the cDNA or gDNA that made up the material.

Per the germline V gene, CDR1 is SGDLS and CDR2 is YYNGEE. The ends were cut back, 3 bases at V and 4 bases at J, with 14 bases in the middle. The CDR3 totals 14 residues. Per the original data handling: For nucleated cells, counts were estimated from reference gene primer amplification. The data were produced by immunoSEQ multiplex PCR, yet TCRdb's version contains in-frame clones alone and is incomplete. The V and J calls and clone size were taken over from that table, and D and trimming were inferred from the DNA. This table holds about 330,000 clones, 65% to 90% found once. The sample taken for sequencing was peripheral blood. This TCR was recovered from a human donor in a cohort sampled during active COVID-19. The chain links TRBV9 to TRBJ2-7; the D gene is possibly TRBD1 (6 bases). For the CDR3, the DNA is TGTGCCAGCAGCGGCCCGGGACACCCTTACGAGCAGTACTTC. This codes for CASSGPGHPYEQYF.